A selection of T cell receptor beta chains follows, all from one sample in a study of cytomegalovirus exposure and HLA in healthy donors. Assay: immunoSEQ multiplex PCR; the TCRdb copy retains only in-frame clones and omits some. The sample carries some 240,000 clones, around 86% recorded once. What was sequenced was PBMCs. Receptors originate from a woman aged 25 to 39 in good health and CMV-seropositive. The CDR3 runs from the conserved cysteine through the conserved F or W. D genes are given only for firm matches. The listing skips clone size in some rows; elsewhere it reads once, few, many or a size class.

size | D | J | V | CDR3 | DNA
. | . | TRBJ2-5 | TRBV7-9 | CASSLEEGTQYF | TGTGCCAGCAGCTTAGAAGAGGGAACCCAGTACTTC
. | . | TRBJ2-7 | TRBV7-9 | CASSFTGLEQYF | TGTGCCAGCAGCTTTACAGGTCTCGAGCAGTACTTC
once | . | TRBJ2-5 | TRBV5-6 | CASSSDSIFRQETQYF | TGTGCCAGCAGCTCGGACTCTATTTTCAGGCAAGAGACCCAGTACTTC
. | . | TRBJ2-1 | TRBV7-9 | CASSLVGEGVNEQFF | TGTGCCAGCAGCTTAGTTGGGGAGGGGGTGAATGAGCAGTTCTTC
. | . | TRBJ2-3 | TRBV19 | CASSIETRPSTDTQYF | TGTGCCAGTAGTATAGAAACGAGGCCTTCCACAGATACGCAGTATTTT
. | . | TRBJ2-1 | TRBV5-1 | CASSFGPRGTNEQFF | TGCGCCAGCAGCTTTGGGCCCCGAGGGACTAATGAGCAGTTCTTC
. | TRBD1 | TRBJ2-7 | TRBV10-1 | CASSEGQVDYEQYF | TGCGCCAGCAGTGAAGGACAGGTAGACTACGAGCAGTACTTC
. | . | TRBJ2-7 | TRBV30 | CAWSRGWGYEQYF | TGTGCCTGGAGTAGGGGTTGGGGTTACGAGCAGTACTTC
once | . | TRBJ2-1 | TRBV7-9 | CASSDQPGRYNEQFF | TGTGCCAGCAGCGATCAACCGGGGAGGTACAATGAGCAGTTCTTC
. | . | TRBJ1-1 | TRBV4-1 | CASSQYGLGRRTEAFF | TGCGCCAGCAGCCAGTATGGTTTGGGGCGACGAACTGAAGCTTTCTTT
. | . | TRBJ2-2 | TRBV5-1 | CASSRGEGGNTGELFF | TGCGCCAGCAGCCGGGGAGAAGGGGGGAACACCGGGGAGCTGTTTTTT
. | . | TRBJ2-7 | TRBV11-2 | CASSLTVGVYEQYF | TGTGCCAGCAGCTTAACGGTAGGGGTCTACGAGCAGTACTTC
. | TRBD2 | TRBJ2-1 | TRBV5-1 | CASSLASSGGSYNEQFF | TGCGCCAGCAGCTTGGCCAGTAGCGGGGGCTCCTACAATGAGCAGTTCTTC
once | TRBD2 | TRBJ2-1 | TRBV9 | CASSPEVSSGARNEQFF | TGTGCCAGCAGCCCAGAGGTGTCTAGCGGGGCCCGGAATGAGCAGTTCTTC
. | . | TRBJ2-3 | TRBV27 | CASNTAGRTDTQYF | TGTGCCAGCAACACGGCGGGAAGGACAGATACGCAGTATTTT